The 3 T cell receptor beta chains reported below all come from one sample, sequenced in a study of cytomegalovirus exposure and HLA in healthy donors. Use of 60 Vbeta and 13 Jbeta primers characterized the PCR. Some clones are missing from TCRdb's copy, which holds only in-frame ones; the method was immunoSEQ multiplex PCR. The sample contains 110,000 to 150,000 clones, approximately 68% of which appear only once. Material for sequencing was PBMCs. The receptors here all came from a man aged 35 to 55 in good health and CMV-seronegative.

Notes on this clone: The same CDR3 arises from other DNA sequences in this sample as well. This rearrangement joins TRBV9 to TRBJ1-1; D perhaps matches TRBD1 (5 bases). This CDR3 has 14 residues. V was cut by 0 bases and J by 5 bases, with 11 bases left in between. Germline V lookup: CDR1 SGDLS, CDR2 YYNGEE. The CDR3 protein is CASSVGGGRTEAFF. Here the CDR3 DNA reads TGTGCCAGCAGCGTAGGGGGGGGGAGGACTGAAGCTTTCTTT.

The CDR3 nucleotides are TGCAGCGTACAGAGGCAGGGGGCAGGCGAGCAGTACTTC. This sequence encodes CSVQRQGAGEQYF. This rearrangement joins TRBV29-1 to TRBJ2-7, with TRBD1 matching 8 bases. There are 13 residues in the CDR3. CDR1 and CDR2 from the germline V gene are SQVTM and ANQGSEA. V gave up 6 bases and J gave up 6 bases; unmatched junction bases: 10.

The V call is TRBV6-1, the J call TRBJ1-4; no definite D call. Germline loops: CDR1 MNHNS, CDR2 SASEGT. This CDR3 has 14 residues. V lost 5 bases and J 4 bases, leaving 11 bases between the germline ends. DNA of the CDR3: TGTGCCAGCAGTCAGACGGGGATTAATGAAAAACTGTTTTTT. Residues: CASSQTGINEKLFF.